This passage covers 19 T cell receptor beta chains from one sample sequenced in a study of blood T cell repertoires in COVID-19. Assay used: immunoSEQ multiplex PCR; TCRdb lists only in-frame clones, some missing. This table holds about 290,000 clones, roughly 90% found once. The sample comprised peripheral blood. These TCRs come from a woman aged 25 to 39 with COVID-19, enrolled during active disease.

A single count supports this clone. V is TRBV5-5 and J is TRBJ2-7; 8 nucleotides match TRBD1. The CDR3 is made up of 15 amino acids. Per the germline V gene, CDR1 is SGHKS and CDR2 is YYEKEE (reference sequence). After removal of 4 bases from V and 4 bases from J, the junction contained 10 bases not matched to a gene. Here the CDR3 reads CASSLGTGDYYEQYF. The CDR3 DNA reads TGTGCCAGCAGCCTGGGGACAGGAGACTATTACGAGCAGTACTTC. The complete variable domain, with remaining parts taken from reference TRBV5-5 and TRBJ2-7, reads DAGVTQSPTHLIKTRGQQVTLRCSPISGHKSVSWYQQVLGQGPQFIFQYYEKEERGRGNFPDRFSARQFPNYSSELNVNALLLGDSALYLCASSLGTGDYYEQYFGPGTRLTVT.

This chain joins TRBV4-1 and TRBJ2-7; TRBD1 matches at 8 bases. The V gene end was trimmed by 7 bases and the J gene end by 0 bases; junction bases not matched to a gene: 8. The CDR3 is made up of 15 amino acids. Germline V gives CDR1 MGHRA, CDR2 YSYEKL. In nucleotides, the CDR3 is TGCGCCAGCAAAAAGATCGGACAGGGCTCCTACGAGCAGTACTTC. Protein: CASKKIGQGSYEQYF.

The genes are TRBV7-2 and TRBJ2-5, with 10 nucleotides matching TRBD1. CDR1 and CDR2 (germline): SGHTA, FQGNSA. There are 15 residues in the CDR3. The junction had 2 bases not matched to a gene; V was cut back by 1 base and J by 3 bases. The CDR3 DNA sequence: TGTGCCAGCAGCTTAGTCGGGACAGGGGAAGAGACCCAGTACTTC. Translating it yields CASSLVGTGEETQYF.

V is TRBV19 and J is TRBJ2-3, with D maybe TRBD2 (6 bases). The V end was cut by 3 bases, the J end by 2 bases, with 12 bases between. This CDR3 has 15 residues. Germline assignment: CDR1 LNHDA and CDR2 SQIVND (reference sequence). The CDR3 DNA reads TGTGCCAGTAGTATTGCGGGGAGAGACACAGATACGCAGTATTTT. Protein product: CASSIAGRDTDTQYF.

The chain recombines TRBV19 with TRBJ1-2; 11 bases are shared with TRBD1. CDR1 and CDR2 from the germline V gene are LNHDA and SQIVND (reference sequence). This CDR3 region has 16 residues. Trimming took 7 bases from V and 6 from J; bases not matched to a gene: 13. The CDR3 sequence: CASTHPGQGASDGYTF. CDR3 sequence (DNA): TGTGCCAGTACGCACCCCGGACAGGGGGCGTCAGATGGCTACACCTTC.

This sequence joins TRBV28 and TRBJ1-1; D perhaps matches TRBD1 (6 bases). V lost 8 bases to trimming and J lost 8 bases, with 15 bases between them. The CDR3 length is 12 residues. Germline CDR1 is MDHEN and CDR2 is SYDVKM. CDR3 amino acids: CASVRQAGEAFF. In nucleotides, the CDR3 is TGTGCCAGCGTAAGACAGGCCGGAGAAGCTTTCTTT.

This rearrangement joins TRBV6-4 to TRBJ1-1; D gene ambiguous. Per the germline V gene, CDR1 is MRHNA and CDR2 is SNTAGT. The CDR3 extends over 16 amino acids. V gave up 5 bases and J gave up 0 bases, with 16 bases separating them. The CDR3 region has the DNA TGTGCCAGCAGTCCAAGAATTGGAGGAATGAACACTGAAGCTTTCTTT. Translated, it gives CASSPRIGGMNTEAFF.

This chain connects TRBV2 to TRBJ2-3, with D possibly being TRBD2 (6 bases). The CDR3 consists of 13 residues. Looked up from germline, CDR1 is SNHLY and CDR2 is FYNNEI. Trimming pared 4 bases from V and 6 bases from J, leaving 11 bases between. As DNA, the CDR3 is TGTGCCAGCAGTGTTGGGACTTCGGATACGCAGTATTTT. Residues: CASSVGTSDTQYF.

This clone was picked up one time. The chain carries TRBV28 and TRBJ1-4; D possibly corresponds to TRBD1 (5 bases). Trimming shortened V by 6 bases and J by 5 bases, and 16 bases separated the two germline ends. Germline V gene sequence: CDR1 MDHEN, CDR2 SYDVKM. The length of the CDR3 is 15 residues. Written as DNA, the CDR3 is TGTGCCAGCAGGTCCTCAGGGAACAGGAATGAAAAACTGTTTTTT. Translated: CASRSSGNRNEKLFF.

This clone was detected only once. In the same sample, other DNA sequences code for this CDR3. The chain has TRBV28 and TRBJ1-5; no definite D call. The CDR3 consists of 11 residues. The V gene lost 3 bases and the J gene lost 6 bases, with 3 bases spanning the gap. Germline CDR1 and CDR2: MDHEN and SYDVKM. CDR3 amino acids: CASSFSQPQHF. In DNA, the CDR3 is TGTGCCAGCAGTTTCAGTCAGCCCCAGCATTTT.

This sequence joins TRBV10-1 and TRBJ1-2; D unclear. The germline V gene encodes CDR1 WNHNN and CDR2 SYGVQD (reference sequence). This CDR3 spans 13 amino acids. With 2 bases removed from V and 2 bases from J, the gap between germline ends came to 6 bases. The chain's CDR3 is CASSENRNYGYTF. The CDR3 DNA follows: TGCGCCAGCAGTGAGAACAGAAACTATGGCTACACCTTC.

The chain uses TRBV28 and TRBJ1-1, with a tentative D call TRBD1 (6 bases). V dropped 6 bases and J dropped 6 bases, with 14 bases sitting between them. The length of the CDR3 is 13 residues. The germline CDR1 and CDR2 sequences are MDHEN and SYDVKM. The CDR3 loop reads CASRSTGSAEAFF. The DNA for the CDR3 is TGTGCCAGCAGGTCAACAGGGTCTGCTGAAGCTTTCTTT.

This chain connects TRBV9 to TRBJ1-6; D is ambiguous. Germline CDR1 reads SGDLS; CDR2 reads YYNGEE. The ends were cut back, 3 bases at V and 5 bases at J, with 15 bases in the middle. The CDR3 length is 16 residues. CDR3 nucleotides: TGTGCCAGCAGCGCCTCTCTGGCGGAGGATAATTCACCCCTCCACTTT. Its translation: CASSASLAEDNSPLHF.

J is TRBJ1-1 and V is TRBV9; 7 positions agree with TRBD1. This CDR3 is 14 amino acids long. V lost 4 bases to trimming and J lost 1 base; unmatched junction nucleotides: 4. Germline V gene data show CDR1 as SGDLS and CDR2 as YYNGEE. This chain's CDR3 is CASSMGTANTEAFF. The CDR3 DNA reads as TGTGCCAGCAGCATGGGGACAGCGAACACTGAAGCTTTCTTT.

CDR3 protein: CASRPRGGEGYTF. The DNA of the CDR3 is TGTGCCAGCAGACCCCGAGGGGGGGAAGGCTACACCTTC. This rearrangement joins TRBV6-6 to TRBJ1-2; possibly TRBD1 for D (6 bases). Per germline, CDR1 MNHNY and CDR2 SVGAGI (reference sequence). Trimming stripped 6 bases from V and 8 bases from J, with 16 bases between. This CDR3 comprises 13 residues.

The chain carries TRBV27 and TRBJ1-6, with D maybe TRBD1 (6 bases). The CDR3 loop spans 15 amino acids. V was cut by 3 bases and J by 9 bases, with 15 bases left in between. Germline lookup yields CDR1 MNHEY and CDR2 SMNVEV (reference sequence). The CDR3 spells CASSFSPGGASPLHF. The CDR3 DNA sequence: TGTGCCAGCAGTTTCTCCCCCGGGGGGGCTTCACCCCTCCACTTT.

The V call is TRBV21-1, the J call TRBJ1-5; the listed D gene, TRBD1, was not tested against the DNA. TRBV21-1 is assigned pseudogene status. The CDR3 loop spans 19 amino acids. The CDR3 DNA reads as TGTGCCAGCAGCAACTGGACAGGGGGCGTCGGTTCGGTAAATCAGCCCCAGCATTTT. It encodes CASSNWTGGVGSVNQPQHF.

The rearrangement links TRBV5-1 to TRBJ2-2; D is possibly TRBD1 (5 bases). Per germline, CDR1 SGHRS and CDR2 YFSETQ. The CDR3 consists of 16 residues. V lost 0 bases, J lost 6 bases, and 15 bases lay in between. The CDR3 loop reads CASSLVRGTVSGELFF. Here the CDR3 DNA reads TGCGCCAGCAGCTTGGTAAGGGGAACGGTCTCCGGGGAGCTGTTTTTT.

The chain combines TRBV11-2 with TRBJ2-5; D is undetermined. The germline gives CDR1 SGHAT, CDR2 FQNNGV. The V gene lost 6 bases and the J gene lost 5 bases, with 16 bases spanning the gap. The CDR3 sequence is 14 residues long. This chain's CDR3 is CASSSNAHWETQYF. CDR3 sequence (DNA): TGTGCCAGCAGTTCGAACGCCCACTGGGAGACCCAGTACTTC. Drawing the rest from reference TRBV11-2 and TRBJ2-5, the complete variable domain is EAGVAQSPRYKIIEKRQSVAFWCNPISGHATLYWYQQILGQGPKLLIQFQNNGVVDDSQLPKDRFSAERLKGVDSTLKIQPAKLEDSAVYLCASSSNAHWETQYFGPGTRLLVL.